Included here is one T cell receptor (beta chain) sequence, with context. The CDR3 totals 14 residues. V lost 0 bases to trimming and J lost 4 bases, with 10 bases between them. Germline lookup yields CDR1 SGHKS and CDR2 YYEKEE (reference sequence). The source of the sample is a study of blood T cell repertoires in COVID-19. This table comes from immunoSEQ multiplex PCR, and its TCRdb copy is limited to in-frame clones, with some not included. The sample includes 150,000 to 200,000 clones, roughly four fifths of them seen just once. The genes are TRBV5-5 and TRBJ1-1; possible D gene TRBD1, 6 bases. Sample: peripheral blood. The sequence was collected from a woman aged 70-85 years with COVID-19, enrolled during active disease. The CDR3: CASSLAGRGTEAFF. In nucleotides, the CDR3 is TGTGCCAGCAGCTTGGCCGGCAGGGGCACTGAAGCTTTCTTT.